Listed here is a single TCR beta chain. The sample comes from a study of CD8+ T cells in alopecia areata. For the study at large: Oral tofacitinib, 5 to 10 mg twice daily, was given in an open-label trial.

Sequencing relied on a cDNA template that was reverse transcribed from extracted RNA. TCRdb's table, derived via immunoSEQ multiplex PCR, lists solely in-frame clones and lacks some. Of about 91,000 clones in the sample, around 44% were seen once. The germline V and J ends were trimmed by 4 bases and 5 bases, with 9 bases remaining between them. Germline CDR1 reads SQVTM; CDR2 reads ANQGSEA. This CDR3 comprises 12 residues. Lesional scalp punch biopsies and peripheral blood were collected from alopecia areata patients. The researchers isolated CD4+ and CD8+ T cells from PBMCs by sorting. The genes are TRBV29-1 and TRBJ2-4; D is possibly TRBD1 or TRBD2 (6 bases each). Sequencing used CD4+ T cells sorted from blood. This TCR was sampled from a human donor with alopecia areata. CDR3 in amino acids: CSVARGENIQYF. CDR3 DNA sequence: TGCAGCGTTGCGAGGGGGGAAAACATTCAGTACTTC.